This T cell receptor beta chain came from a study of blood T cell repertoires in COVID-19. Profiling relied on immunoSEQ multiplex PCR, and the TCRdb table lists in-frame clones only, not all of them. There are roughly 380,000 clones in the sample; over 75% occur only once, and 2.5% to 3.5% lies in the top ten. V lost 5 bases and J 5 bases, leaving 19 bases between the germline ends. CDR3 length equals 15 residues. Germline CDR1 reads SGHNT; CDR2 reads YENEEA. Participants came from about 23 US areas, aged about 18 to 95 years. Participant-reported clinical history was the basis for cohort assignment. Among Cohort 3 donors, those recovered had two negative PCRs, clearance, or symptom resolution.

Sequenced: PBMCs or T cells enriched from blood (not recorded which). The chain combines TRBV11-3 with TRBJ2-7; D is perhaps TRBD1 (5 bases). This clonotype was sampled from a woman in her twenties or thirties who had recovered from COVID-19. DNA of the CDR3: TGTGCCAGCAGCCCAGACAATTCAGGGTCAGACGAGCAGTACTTC. Translation gives CASSPDNSGSDEQYF.